Listed here are 4 T cell receptor beta chains from one sample, sequenced in a study of blood T cell repertoires in COVID-19. Here immunoSEQ multiplex PCR was the method, and the copy in TCRdb shows in-frame clones only, minus some. The table records roughly 150,000 clones, roughly nine tenths of them present only once. The specimen sequenced was peripheral blood. These receptor sequences come from a man aged 55 to 70 with acute or convalescent COVID-19.

The chain carries TRBV24-1 and TRBJ1-2; TRBD1 agrees at 11 bases. V trimming: 2 bases; J trimming: 7 bases; junction bases outside the gene matches: 11. This CDR3 spans 17 amino acids. Germline V lookup: CDR1 KGHDR, CDR2 SFDVKD. The CDR3 spells CATSDWTGGAGTIGYTF. DNA of the CDR3: TGTGCCACCAGTGATTGGACAGGGGGCGCGGGAACGATTGGCTACACCTTC.

J is TRBJ1-6 and V is TRBV5-1; tentative D call: TRBD1 (6 bases). The CDR3 runs to 16 residues. Trimming removed 6 bases from V and 0 bases from J, with 13 bases in between. Germline loops: CDR1 SGHRS, CDR2 YFSETQ. The DNA for the CDR3 is TGCGCCAGCAAGGCGGACAGAAACTCCTATAATTCACCCCTCCACTTT. The encoded protein is CASKADRNSYNSPLHF.

This chain connects TRBV18 to TRBJ2-1; 7 bases line up with TRBD1. The V gene end was trimmed by 0 bases and the J gene end by 9 bases; junction bases not matched to a gene: 8. The germline gives CDR1 KGHSH, CDR2 LQKENI. This CDR3 contains 15 residues. The CDR3 region is CASSPPEQGLSEQFF. The CDR3 DNA is TGTGCCAGCTCACCACCGGAACAGGGGTTAAGTGAGCAGTTCTTC.

The J gene is TRBJ1-5, the V gene TRBV27, with D possibly TRBD1 on 5 matching bases. Trimming shortened V by 6 bases and J by 2 bases, and 14 bases separated the two germline ends. Germline CDR1 MNHEY, CDR2 SMNVEV (reference sequence). The CDR3 has 15 amino acids. CDR3 in amino acids: CASSPYAGGNQPQHF. DNA for the CDR3: TGTGCCAGCAGCCCCTATGCGGGGGGCAATCAGCCCCAGCATTTT.